This entry features one T cell receptor (beta chain) sequence. Antigen: not known. This CDR3 has 13 amino acids. Germline loops: CDR1 SNHLY, CDR2 FYNNEI. Trimming took 2 bases from V and 7 from J, leaving 9 bases between them. PCR employed 60 Vbeta and 13 Jbeta primers. Method: immunoSEQ multiplex PCR; TCRdb's copy keeps in-frame clones and lacks some. The repertoire holds over 150,000 clones, with 77% as singletons. The data were obtained in a study of cytomegalovirus exposure and HLA in healthy donors. Overall study results and limits: Usually a TCR sequence was rare, but some public TCRs were found in many donors.

The J gene is TRBJ2-1, the V gene TRBV2; D ambiguous. The source is a woman in her sixties in good health and CMV-seropositive. The sequencing input was PBMCs. Here the CDR3 reads CASSERQGNEQFF. The CDR3 DNA reads TGTGCCAGCAGTGAACGACAAGGTAATGAGCAGTTCTTC.